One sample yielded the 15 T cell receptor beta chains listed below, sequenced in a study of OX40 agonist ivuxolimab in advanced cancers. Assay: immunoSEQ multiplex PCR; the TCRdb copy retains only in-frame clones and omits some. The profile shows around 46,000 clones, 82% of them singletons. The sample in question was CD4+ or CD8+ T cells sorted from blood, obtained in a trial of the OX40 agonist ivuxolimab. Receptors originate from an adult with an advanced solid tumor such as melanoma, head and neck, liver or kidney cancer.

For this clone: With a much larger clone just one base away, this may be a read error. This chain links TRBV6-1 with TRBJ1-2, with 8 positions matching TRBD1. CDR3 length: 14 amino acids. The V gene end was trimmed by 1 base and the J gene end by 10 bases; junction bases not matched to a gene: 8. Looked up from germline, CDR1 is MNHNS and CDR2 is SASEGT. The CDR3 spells CASSEVQGARDYTF. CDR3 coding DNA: TGTGCCAGCAGTGAAGTCCAGGGGGCTAGGGACTACACCTTC.

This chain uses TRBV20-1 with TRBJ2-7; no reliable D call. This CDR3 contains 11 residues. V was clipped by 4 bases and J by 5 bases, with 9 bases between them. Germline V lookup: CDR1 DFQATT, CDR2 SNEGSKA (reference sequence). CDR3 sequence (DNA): TGCAGTGCTATTGCCGCGGACGAGCAGTACTTC. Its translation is CSAIAADEQYF.

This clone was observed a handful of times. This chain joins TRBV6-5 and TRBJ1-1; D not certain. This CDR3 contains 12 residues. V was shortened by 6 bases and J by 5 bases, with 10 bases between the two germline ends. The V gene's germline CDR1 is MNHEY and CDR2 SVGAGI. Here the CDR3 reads CASRDGGTEAFF. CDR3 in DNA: TGTGCCAGCAGGGATGGAGGGACTGAAGCTTTCTTT.

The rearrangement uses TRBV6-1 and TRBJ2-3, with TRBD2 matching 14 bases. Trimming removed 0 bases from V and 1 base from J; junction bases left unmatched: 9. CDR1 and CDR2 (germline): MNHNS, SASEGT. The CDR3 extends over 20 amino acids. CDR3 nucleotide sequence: TGTGCCAGCAGTGAAGCGGGACTAGCGGGGGCCCGGCGGGGCACAGATACGCAGTATTTT. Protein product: CASSEAGLAGARRGTDTQYF.

CDR3 amino acids: CASSGQVAGNEQFF. CDR3 in DNA: TGCGCCAGCAGCGGCCAGGTGGCTGGCAATGAGCAGTTCTTC. This chain joins TRBV5-1 and TRBJ2-1; unclear D gene. V lost 4 bases and J lost 6, with 14 bases in between. Germline V lookup: CDR1 SGHRS, CDR2 YFSETQ. The CDR3 has 14 residues.

CDR3 in amino acids: CASSRDRGLETQYF. The CDR3 nucleotides are TGTGCCAGCAGCCGGGACAGGGGGCTAGAGACCCAGTACTTC. V is TRBV6-1 and J is TRBJ2-5; 12 positions agree with TRBD1. After removal of 6 bases from V and 4 bases from J, the junction contained 3 bases not matched to a gene. The CDR3 contains 14 residues. In germline, CDR1 is MNHNS, CDR2 SASEGT.

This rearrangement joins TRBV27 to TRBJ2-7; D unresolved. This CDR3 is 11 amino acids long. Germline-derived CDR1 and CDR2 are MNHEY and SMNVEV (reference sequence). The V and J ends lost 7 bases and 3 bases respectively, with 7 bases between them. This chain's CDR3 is CASIKVYEQYF. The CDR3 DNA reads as TGTGCCAGCATTAAGGTCTACGAGCAGTACTTC.

The CDR3 loop reads CASSSGDRINQPQHF. The CDR3 DNA reads TGTGCCAGCAGCTCCGGGGACAGGATCAATCAGCCCCAGCATTTT. The chain employs TRBV7-9 and TRBJ1-5; 8 bases are a match to TRBD1. There are 15 residues in the CDR3. Germline loops: CDR1 SEHNR, CDR2 FQNEAQ (reference sequence). J gave up 3 bases and V 4 bases, and 5 bases lay outside the gene matches.

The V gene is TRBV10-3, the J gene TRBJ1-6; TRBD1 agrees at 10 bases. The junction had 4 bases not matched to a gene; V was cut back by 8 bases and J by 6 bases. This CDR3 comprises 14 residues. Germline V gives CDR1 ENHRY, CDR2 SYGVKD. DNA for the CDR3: TGTGCCATCCAATGGGACAGGGGTAATTCACCCCTCCACTTT. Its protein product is CAIQWDRGNSPLHF.

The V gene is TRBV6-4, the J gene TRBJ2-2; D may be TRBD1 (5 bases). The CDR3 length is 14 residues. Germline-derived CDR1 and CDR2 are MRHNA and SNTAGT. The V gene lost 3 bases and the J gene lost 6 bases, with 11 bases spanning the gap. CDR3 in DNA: TGTGCCAGCAGTGAGCAGGGTTCGGCCGGGGAGCTGTTTTTT. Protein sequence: CASSEQGSAGELFF.

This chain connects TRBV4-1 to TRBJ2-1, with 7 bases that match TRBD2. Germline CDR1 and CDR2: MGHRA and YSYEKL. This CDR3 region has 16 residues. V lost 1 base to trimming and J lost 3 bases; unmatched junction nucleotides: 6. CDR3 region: CASSQVGGALYNEQFF. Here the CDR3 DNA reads TGCGCCAGCAGCCAAGTGGGAGGGGCGCTCTACAATGAGCAGTTCTTC.

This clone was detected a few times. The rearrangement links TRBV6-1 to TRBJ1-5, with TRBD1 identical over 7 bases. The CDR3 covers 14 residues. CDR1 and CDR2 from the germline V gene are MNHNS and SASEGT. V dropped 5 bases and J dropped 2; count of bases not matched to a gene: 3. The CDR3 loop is CASSFGQGNQPQHF. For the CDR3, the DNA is TGTGCCAGCAGTTTCGGACAGGGCAATCAGCCCCAGCATTTT.

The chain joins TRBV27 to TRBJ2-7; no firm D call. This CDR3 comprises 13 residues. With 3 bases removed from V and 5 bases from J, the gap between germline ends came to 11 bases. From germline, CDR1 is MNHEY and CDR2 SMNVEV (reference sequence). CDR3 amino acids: CASSLSGAHEQYF. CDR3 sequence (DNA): TGTGCCAGCAGTTTGTCGGGCGCCCACGAGCAGTACTTC.

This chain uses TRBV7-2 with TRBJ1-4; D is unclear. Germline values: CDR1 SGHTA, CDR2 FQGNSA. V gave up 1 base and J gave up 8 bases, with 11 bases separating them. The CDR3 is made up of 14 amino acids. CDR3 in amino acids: CASSLGGLGEKLFF. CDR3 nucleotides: TGTGCCAGCAGCTTAGGGGGTTTGGGGGAAAAACTGTTTTTT. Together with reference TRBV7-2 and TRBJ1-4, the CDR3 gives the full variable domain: GAGVSQSPSNKVTEKGKDVELRCDPISGHTALYWYRQSLGQGLEFLIYFQGNSAPDKSGLPSDRFSAERTGGSVSTLTIQRTQQEDSAVYLCASSLGGLGEKLFFGSGTQLSVL.

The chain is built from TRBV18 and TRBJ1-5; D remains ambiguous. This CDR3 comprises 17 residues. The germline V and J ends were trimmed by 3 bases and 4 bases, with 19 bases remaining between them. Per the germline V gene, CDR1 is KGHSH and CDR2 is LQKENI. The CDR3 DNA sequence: TGTGCCAGCTCACCGGGCACGGCAGGACTTCGAAATCAGCCCCAGCATTTT. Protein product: CASSPGTAGLRNQPQHF.